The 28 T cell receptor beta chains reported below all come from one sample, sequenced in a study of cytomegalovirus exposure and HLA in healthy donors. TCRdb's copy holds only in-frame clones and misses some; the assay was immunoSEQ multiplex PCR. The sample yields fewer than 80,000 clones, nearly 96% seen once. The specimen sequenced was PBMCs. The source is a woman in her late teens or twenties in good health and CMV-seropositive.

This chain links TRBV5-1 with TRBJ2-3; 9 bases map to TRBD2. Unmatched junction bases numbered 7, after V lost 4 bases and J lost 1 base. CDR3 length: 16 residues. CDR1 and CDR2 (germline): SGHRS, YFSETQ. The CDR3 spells CASSPRIAGGTDTQYF. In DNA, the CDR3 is TGCGCCAGCAGCCCTAGGATAGCGGGAGGCACAGATACGCAGTATTTT.

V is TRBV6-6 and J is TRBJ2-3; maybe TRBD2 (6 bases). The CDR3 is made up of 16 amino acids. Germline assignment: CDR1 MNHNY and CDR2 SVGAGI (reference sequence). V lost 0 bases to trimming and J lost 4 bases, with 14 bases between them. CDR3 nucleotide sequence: TGTGCCAGCAGTTACTCCGCGGGAAGGGTCGCAGATACGCAGTATTTT. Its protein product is CASSYSAGRVADTQYF.

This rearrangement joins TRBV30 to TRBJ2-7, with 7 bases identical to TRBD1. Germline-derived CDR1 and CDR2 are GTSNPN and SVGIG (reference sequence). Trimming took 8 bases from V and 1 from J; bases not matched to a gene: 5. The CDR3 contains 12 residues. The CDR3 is CAGSTGSYEQYF. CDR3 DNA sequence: TGTGCCGGCTCGACAGGGTCCTACGAGCAGTACTTC. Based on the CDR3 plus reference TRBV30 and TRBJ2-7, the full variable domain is SQTIHQWPATLVQPVGSPLSLECTVEGTSNPNLYWYRQAAGRGLQLLFYSVGIGQISSEVPQNLSASRPQDRQFILSSKKLLLSDSGFYLCAGSTGSYEQYFGPGTRLTVT.

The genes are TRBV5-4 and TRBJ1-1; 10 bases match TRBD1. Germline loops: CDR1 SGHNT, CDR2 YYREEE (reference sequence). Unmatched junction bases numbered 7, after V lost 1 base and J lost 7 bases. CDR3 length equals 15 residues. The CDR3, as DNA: TGTGCCAGCAGCTTGAAGGGACAGGGGATCAATGAAGCTTTCTTT. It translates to CASSLKGQGINEAFF.

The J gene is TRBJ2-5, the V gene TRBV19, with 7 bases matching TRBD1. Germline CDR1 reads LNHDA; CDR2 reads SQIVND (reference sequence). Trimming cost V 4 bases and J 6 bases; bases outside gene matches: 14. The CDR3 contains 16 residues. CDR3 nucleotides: TGTGCCAGTAGTACCCGACAGGGTTTGGGATTTAAGACCCAGTACTTC. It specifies CASSTRQGLGFKTQYF.

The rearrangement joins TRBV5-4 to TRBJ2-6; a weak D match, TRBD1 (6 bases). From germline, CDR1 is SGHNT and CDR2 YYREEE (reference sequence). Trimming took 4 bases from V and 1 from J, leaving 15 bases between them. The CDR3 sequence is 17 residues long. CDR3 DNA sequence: TGTGCCAGCAGCCCGCCGGGACACAAGTCTGGGGCCAACGTCCTGACTTTC. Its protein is CASSPPGHKSGANVLTF. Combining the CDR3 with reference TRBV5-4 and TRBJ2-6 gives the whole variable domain ETGVTQSPTHLIKTRGQQVTLRCSSQSGHNTVSWYQQALGQGPQFIFQYYREEENGRGNFPPRFSGLQFPNYSSELNVNALELDDSALYLCASSPPGHKSGANVLTFGAGSRLTVL.

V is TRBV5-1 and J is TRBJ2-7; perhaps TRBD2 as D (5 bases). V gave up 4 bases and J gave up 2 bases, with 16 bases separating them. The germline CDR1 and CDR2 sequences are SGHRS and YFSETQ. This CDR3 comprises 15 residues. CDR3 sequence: CASSAGGTYAYEQYF. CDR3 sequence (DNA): TGCGCCAGCAGCGCCGGAGGTACGTACGCCTACGAGCAGTACTTC.

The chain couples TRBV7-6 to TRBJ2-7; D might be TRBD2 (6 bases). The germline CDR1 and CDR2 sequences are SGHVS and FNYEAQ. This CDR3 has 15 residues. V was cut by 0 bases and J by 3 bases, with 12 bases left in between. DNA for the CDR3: TGTGCCAGCAGCTTAGCGGGGGACTCTTACTACGAGCAGTACTTC. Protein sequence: CASSLAGDSYYEQYF.

CDR3 nucleotides: TGTGCCAGCAGCTTAACGCGGCACAAAGAGACCCAGTACTTC. Translating it yields CASSLTRHKETQYF. The V call is TRBV7-2, the J call TRBJ2-5, with unresolved D. This CDR3 is 14 amino acids long. Germline assignment: CDR1 SGHTA and CDR2 FQGNSA. V was shortened by 2 bases and J by 3 bases, with 10 bases between the two germline ends.

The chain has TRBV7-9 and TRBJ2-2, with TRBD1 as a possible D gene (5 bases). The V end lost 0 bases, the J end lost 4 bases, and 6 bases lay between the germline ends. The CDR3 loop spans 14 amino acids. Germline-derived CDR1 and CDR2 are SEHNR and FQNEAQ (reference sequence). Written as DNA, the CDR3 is TGTGCCAGCAGCTTAGCTGGGGCCACCGGGGAGCTGTTTTTT. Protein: CASSLAGATGELFF.

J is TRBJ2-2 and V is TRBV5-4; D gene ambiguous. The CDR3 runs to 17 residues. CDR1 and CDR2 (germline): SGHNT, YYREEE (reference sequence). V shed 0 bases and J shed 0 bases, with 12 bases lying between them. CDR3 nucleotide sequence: TGTGCCAGCAGCTTGGTTAGGAGACGAGCGAACACCGGGGAGCTGTTTTTT. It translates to CASSLVRRRANTGELFF.

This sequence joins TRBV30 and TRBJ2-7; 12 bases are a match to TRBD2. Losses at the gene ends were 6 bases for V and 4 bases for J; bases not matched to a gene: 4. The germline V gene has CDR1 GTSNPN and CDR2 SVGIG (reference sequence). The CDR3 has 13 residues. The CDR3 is CACGLAGQYEQYF. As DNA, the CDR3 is TGTGCCTGCGGACTAGCGGGGCAGTACGAGCAGTACTTC.

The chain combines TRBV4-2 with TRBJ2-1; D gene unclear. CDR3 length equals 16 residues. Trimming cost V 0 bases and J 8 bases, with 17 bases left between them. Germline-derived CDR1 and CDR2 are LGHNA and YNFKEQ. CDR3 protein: CASSQDQAVLVDEQFF. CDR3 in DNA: TGTGCCAGCAGCCAAGATCAGGCTGTCCTTGTCGATGAGCAGTTCTTC.

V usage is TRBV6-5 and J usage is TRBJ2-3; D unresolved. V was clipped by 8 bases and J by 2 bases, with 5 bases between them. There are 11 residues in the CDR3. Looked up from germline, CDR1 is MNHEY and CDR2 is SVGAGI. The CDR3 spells CASGVTDTQYF. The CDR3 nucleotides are TGTGCCAGCGGAGTCACAGATACGCAGTATTTT.

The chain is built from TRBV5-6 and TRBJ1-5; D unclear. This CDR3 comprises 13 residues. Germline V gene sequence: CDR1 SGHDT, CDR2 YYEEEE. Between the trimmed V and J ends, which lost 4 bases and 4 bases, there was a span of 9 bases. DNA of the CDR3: TGTGCCAGCAGCAAAGGCGGGAATCAGCCCCAGCATTTT. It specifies CASSKGGNQPQHF.

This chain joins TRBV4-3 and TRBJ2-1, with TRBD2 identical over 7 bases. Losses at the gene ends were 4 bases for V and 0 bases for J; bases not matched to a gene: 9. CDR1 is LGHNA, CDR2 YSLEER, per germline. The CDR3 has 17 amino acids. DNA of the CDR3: TGCGCCAGCAGCCCCTGGGGCGGGAGATTCTCCTACAATGAGCAGTTCTTC. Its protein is CASSPWGGRFSYNEQFF.

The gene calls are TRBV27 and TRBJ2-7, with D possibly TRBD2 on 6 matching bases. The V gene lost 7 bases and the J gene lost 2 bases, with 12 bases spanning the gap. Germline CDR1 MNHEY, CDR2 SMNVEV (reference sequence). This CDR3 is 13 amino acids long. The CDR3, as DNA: TGTGCCAGCAAGGGACTGGCTGCCTACGAGCAGTACTTC. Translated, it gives CASKGLAAYEQYF.

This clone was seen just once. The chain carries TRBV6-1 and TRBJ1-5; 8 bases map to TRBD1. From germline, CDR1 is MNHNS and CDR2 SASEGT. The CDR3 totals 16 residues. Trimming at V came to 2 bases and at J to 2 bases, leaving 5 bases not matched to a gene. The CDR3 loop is CASSESGGAGNQPQHF. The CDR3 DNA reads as TGTGCCAGCAGTGAATCAGGGGGCGCAGGCAATCAGCCCCAGCATTTT.

This chain's CDR3 is CASSYGTSGYNEQFF. The CDR3 region has the DNA TGTGCCAGCAGTTACGGGACTAGCGGCTACAATGAGCAGTTCTTC. V usage is TRBV6-5 and J usage is TRBJ2-1, with 11 positions matching TRBD2. The CDR3 consists of 15 residues. J was trimmed by 3 bases and V by 2 bases; bases with no gene match: 0. Germline CDR1 is MNHEY and CDR2 is SVGAGI.

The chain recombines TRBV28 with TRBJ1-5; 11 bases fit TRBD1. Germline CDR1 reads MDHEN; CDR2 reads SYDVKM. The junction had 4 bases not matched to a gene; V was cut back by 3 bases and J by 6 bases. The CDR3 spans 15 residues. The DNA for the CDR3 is TGTGCCAGCAGTTTGGGGGGACAGGGGGTTCAGCCCCAGCATTTT. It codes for CASSLGGQGVQPQHF.

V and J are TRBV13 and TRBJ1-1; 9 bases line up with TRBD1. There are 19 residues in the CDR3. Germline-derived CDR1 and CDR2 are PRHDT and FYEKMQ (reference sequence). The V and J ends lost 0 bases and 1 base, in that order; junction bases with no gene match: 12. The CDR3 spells CASSLGMDRGQNWNTEAFF. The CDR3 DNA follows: TGTGCCAGCAGCTTAGGTATGGACAGGGGACAAAACTGGAACACTGAAGCTTTCTTT.

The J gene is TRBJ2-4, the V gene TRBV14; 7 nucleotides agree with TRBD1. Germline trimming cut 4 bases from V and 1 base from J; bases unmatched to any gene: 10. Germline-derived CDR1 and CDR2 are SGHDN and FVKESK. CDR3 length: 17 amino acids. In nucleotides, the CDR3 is TGTGCCAGCAGCCCCCGACAGGGAAGAGGGGCCAAAAACATTCAGTACTTC. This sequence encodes CASSPRQGRGAKNIQYF.

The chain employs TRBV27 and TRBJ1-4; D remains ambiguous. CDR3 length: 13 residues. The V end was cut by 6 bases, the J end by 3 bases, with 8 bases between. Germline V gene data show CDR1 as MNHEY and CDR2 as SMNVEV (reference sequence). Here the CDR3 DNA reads TGTGCCAGCAGCCTTGGAGCTAATGAAAAACTGTTTTTT. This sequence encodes CASSLGANEKLFF.

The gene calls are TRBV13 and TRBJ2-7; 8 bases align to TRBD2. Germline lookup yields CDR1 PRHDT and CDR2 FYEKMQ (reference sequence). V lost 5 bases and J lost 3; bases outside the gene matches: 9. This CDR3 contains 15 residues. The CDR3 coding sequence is TGTGCCAGCAGCCCCTCACCGGGACTAGGCTACGAGCAGTACTTC. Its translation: CASSPSPGLGYEQYF.

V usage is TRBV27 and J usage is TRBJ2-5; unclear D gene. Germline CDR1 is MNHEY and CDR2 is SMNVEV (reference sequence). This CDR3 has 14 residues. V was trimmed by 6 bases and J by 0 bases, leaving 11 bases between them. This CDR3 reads CASSPDGYQETQYF. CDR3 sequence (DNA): TGTGCCAGCAGCCCTGACGGGTACCAAGAGACCCAGTACTTC.

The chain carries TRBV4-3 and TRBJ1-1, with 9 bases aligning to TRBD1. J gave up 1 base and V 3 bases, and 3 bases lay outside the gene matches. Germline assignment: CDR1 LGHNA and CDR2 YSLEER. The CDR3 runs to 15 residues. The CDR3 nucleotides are TGCGCCAGCAGCCAGGACAGGGGCGGGAACACTGAAGCTTTCTTT. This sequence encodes CASSQDRGGNTEAFF.

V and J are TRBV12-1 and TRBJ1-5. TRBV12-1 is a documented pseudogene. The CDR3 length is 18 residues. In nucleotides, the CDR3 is TGTGCCAGCACCCGACCGGGACTGAGACTGAGGAGCAATCAGCCCCAGCATTTT. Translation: CASTRPGLRLRSNQPQHF.

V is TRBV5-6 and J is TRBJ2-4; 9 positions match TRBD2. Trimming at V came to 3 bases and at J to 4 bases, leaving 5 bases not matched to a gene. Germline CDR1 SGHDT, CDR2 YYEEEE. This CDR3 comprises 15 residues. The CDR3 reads CASSYPGLAKNIQYF. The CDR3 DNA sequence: TGTGCCAGCAGCTACCCGGGACTAGCAAAAAACATTCAGTACTTC.